This T cell receptor (beta chain) was recovered during a study of human thymus T cells. Findings and limits, study-wide: Thymic repertoires overlap heavily among unrelated individuals, related research has reported.

Corrective cardiac surgery supplied the resected thymus tissue. Serving as donors were healthy Finnish infants, each of whom was having open corrective surgery for congenital heart defects. Method: immunoSEQ multiplex PCR; TCRdb's copy keeps in-frame clones and lacks some. The table includes around 120,000 clones, over 85% detected once. A word on this clone: Its antigen is not identified.

V lost 3 bases and J lost 6, with 11 bases in between. Germline CDR1 SQVTM, CDR2 ANQGSEA. The CDR3 length is 12 residues. The clonotype originates from a boy in the first two years of life with a congenital heart defect but otherwise immunologically healthy. The chain carries TRBV29-1 and TRBJ1-2; the D is unclear. Specimen: thymus tissue. CDR3 sequence reads: CSVETTADGYTF. CDR3 sequence (DNA): TGCAGCGTTGAGACAACCGCGGATGGCTACACCTTC.